This entry is about one T cell receptor (beta chain). Its antigen specificity is not known. Clipping removes 1 base from V and 9 bases from J, with 18 as the unmatched junction base count. Taken from cysteine to phenylalanine, the CDR3 has 18 residues. Solely the CDR3 DNA is kept, with 54 bases framed from the first base. Taken from the germline V gene, the CDR1 and CDR2 loops are SGHTA and FQGNSA. The data belong to a study of cytomegalovirus exposure and HLA in healthy donors (TCRdb year 2017). With respect to the entire study: According to an earlier analysis of around 600 of the donors, some 180 million T cells yielded roughly 110 million unique TCR beta sequences and about 300 Gb of sequence data. An earlier analysis of 587 of the donors applied high-throughput TCR beta sequencing to assess whether each TCR beta V gene segment acted as functional or pseudogenic. Along with the approximately 620-subject first cohort, a separate validation cohort of 120 different subjects was used. The number of typed donors differed by locus: about 629-640 for A, B, C, DRB1 and DQB1; 500 to 550 for DQA1; some 590 for DPA1; and about 450 for DPB1. The study aimed to test whether signatures of past pathogen exposure could be identified by cataloging public T cell receptors. The study profiled the T cell repertoires of fewer than 850 subjects by immunosequencing and related them to cytomegalovirus serostatus. All discovery cohort repertoires had been generated on a single sequencing platform. To study patterns of TCR occurrence, a later analysis re-analyzed previously published TCR beta repertoires from 550 to 800 donors and added high-resolution HLA genotyping. A later genetic analysis used genome-wide SNP genotypes for about 55% of the 666 donors, treating that subset as a discovery cohort. In the later analysis, no new phenotypic data were used to find candidate immune exposures; instead, reliance was placed on TCR beta sequences and their occurrence across donors. Because of strong linkage in the cohort, roughly five DR-DQ haplotypes were treated as single units for association and clustering. Both class I and class II loci were covered by HLA typing, at four-digit resolution. Donor age, sex, ethnicity and CMV serostatus were collected together with the repertoire data. About 280 gigabases of sequencing data and around 80 million unique TCR sequences made up an early release that covered under 750 HLA-typed donors. Of the roughly 400 genotyped donors, approximately 80% fell in the genetic ancestry cluster associated with self-reported Caucasian donors. High-throughput TCR immunosequencing, statistical association of individual TCRs with disease status, and machine learning were combined to predict cytomegalovirus infection status. Among around 400 genotyped donors of the cohort, an average of roughly 230,000 unique TCR beta nucleotide sequences was sequenced per donor, of which about 20% were non-productive.

The cohort was made up of 500 to 800 healthy bone marrow donors. All cohort members were sampled while nominally healthy, although unrecorded immune exposures were likely present. The donor tested CMV seropositive, placing the donor among the 289 seropositive members of the cohort. Every donor gave a peripheral blood sample, and the peripheral blood mononuclear cells from that sample were used for TCR beta sequencing. Genomic DNA was extracted from the blood cell samples with the Qiagen DNeasy Blood Extraction Kit. Libraries were made using the immunoSEQ multiplex PCR assay. The multiplex PCR relied on a mix of 60 forward primers for TCR Vbeta segments and 13 reverse primers for TCR Jbeta segments. The CDR3 region of rearranged TCR beta genes was amplified from genomic DNA with a multiplex PCR assay. On the Illumina HiSeq System, the amplified TCR beta libraries were sequenced as 87-base-pair reads. In the paper's pipeline: A later analysis counted some 80 million unique TCR beta chains across the approximately 700 repertoires, and some 11 million of these chains were shared by at least two donors. To remove PCR and sequencing errors, raw reads were error-corrected and collapsed into unique sequences using a nearest-neighbor algorithm that merged closely related sequences. To assign V, D and J gene segments, CDR3 sequences were aligned to IMGT reference sequences. For a sequence to be retained, a match of at least six nucleotides to both a V gene segment and a J gene segment was required. Rearrangements were classified as productive when the CDR3 lacked stop codons and remained in frame with V and J, and all other rearrangements were classified as non-productive. CDR3 was defined according to IMGT convention as the region running from the second conserved V-encoded cysteine to the conserved J-encoded phenylalanine. Sequences without an unambiguous match to a single V gene segment were excluded from the earlier analysis of over 500 of the donors. In an earlier analysis of 587 of the donors, a V segment was called functional when productive rearrangements were above 56.7%, and segregating when the standard deviation between donors exceeded 5%. A statistical classification framework was developed to diagnose cytomegalovirus status using the catalog of TCR beta chain sequences. In a later analysis, V and J genes were assigned by comparing TCR nucleotide sequences against IMGT/GENE-DB human TR gene sequences. A later analysis assigned CDR3 sequences and most-parsimonious VDJ recombination scenarios with the TCRdist pipeline. In a later analysis, each TCR beta chain was defined by its CDR3 amino acid sequence together with its V-gene family, and reads without a unique V-gene family were excluded. In a later analysis, 450 to 600 highly shared, low-generation-probability nucleotide sequences were removed to address suspected cross-contamination and a sequencing artifact. A later analysis calculated a clonal expansion index for each public chain from normalized within-repertoire ranks of inferred template counts. In a later analysis, generation probabilities were computed using a VDJ recombination model fitted to out-of-frame rearrangements, and the results were checked against IGoR. In a later analysis, TCR-TCR, TCR-HLA and TCR-CMV co-occurrence was scored with hypergeometric tests, and a repertoire-size bias correction was applied to TCR pairs. In a later analysis, false discovery rates were estimated by permuting HLA or CMV assignments 20 times. A later analysis grouped co-occurring TCRs with DBSCAN, adding TCRdist sequence similarity when clustering within HLA-allele-positive subsets. Repertoires with fewer than 30,000 or more than 120,000 public chains, plus five repertoires with anomalous nucleotide sharing, were excluded from co-occurrence clustering. Sourced from immuneACCESS, this table was stored by TCRdb with only in-frame sequences that have V and J called. A share of the clones is absent; for the studies checked, an unresolved V gene accounts for under half, and the remainder has no known explanation. Clone size and V and J calls were adopted from that table, with D and trimming inferred from the DNA. The sample's records list around 53,000 clones. The top ten clones comprise 6.1% of the sample.

Broad study findings and their caveats: A later genetic analysis reported fewer N-insertions in productive TCRs among donors in an Asian-associated ancestry cluster than the approximately 670-donor mean. Because the 87-base-pair reads could not distinguish some IMGT-functional V segments, including TRBV6-2 and TRBV6-3, those segments were excluded. HLA typing was unavailable for some donors at each locus, so association tests used only the typed subset. In vitro tests confirmed that a few of the cytomegalovirus-associated TCR beta chains recognize cytomegalovirus antigens. A later genetic analysis associated a missense DCLRE1C variant with V-gene and J-gene trimming of TCR beta chains, and an independent cohort replicated the association. In a later analysis, most CMV-associated TCR beta chains were found to appear HLA-restricted, with HLA associations seemingly driven largely by CMV exposure. In a later analysis, several top co-occurrence clusters were reported to appear linked to parvovirus B19, influenza, CMV and Epstein-Barr virus. The classifier was reported to diagnose cytomegalovirus status with high specificity and sensitivity in both the original and validation cohorts. Because counts were too low, roughly 18 rarely observed V segments, including chromosome 9 orphons, were left out of the earlier analysis of roughly 600 of the donors. When HLA alleles, especially DR and DQ, strongly co-occurred, TCR associations were difficult to assign to individual alleles. In a later analysis, TCR association rates were found to vary across HLA loci, with the most associated TCRs seen for DRB1 alleles and the fewest for HLA-C alleles. In a later analysis, HLA-associated TCR beta chains were found to be more clonally expanded and to have lower generation probabilities than equally common non-associated chains. Most TCR sequences were seen in very few donors, while some public TCRs were found in many individuals. Broadly in line with IMGT annotations, most TCR beta V segments showed up in productive rearrangements about 87% or about 30% of the time in an earlier analysis of several hundred of the donors. The cohort was sequenced for TCR beta chains only, and without alpha or paired-chain data the features that could be detected were limited. Linkage disequilibrium might explain the correlated functional status among segregating V segments, but an unknown experimental factor could not be ruled out. A further reported finding was that TCR beta sequences accurately predicted the HLA-A and HLA-B alleles for most subjects in the first cohort. The study gave a list of over 150 TCR beta chains associated with cytomegalovirus. Presence/absence analyses assumed roughly uniform sequencing depth across donors, an assumption that may not hold. For the cohort, immune exposure information was limited to CMV serostatus. A later analysis associated 15,000 to 20,000 TCR beta sequences with specific HLA alleles at a false discovery rate of 0.05. It was suggested by the authors that the approach could potentially be generalized to other disease states and immunological phenotypes. The sequencing pipeline was judged likely to have produced a cluster of highly shared sequence variants as a technical artifact.

The receptor chain draws on TRBV7-2 and TRBJ2-5, with 9 bases matching TRBD2. Sequenced input: PBMCs. The TCR originated in a male donor in good health and CMV-seropositive. The CDR3 corresponds to CASSLVGGGASRGNAQYF. The sequenced DNA is TGTGCCAGCAGCTTAGTCGGCGGGGGGGCAAGCCGGGGGAATGCCCAGTACTTC. Full variable domain (CDR3 extended with the reference TRBV7-2 and TRBJ2-5 proteins): GAGVSQSPSNKVTEKGKDVELRCDPISGHTALYWYRQSLGQGLEFLIYFQGNSAPDKSGLPSDRFSAERTGGSVSTLTIQRTQQEDSAVYLCASSLVGGGASRGNAQYFGPGTRLLVL.